This TCR beta chain is drawn from a study of T cells in narcolepsy. Study information: Patients with NT1 or NT2 and healthy control donors were enrolled. Broader study findings: HCRT-specific and TRIB2-specific autoreactive clonotypes appeared among same-patient CSF and blood CD4+ clonotypes. Reportedly, autoreactive clonotypes were serially detected in patients' blood but not controls'. In some patient and control memory CD4+ samples, autoreactive clones were absent.

Germline loops: CDR1 SGHNT, CDR2 YYREEE (reference sequence). There are 16 residues in the CDR3. The J segment lost 1 base and the V segment lost 1 base, leaving 4 bases of the junction unmatched. A note on this clone: Its target is unknown.

Assay: immunoSEQ multiplex PCR; the TCRdb copy retains only in-frame clones and omits some. The top ten clones hold 1% to 1.3% of a sample with some 30,000 clones, about 89% of them seen once. V and J are TRBV5-4 and TRBJ2-5; 10 bases align to TRBD2. The receptor's source is a human donor with narcolepsy. Sequencing was done on a sample of CD45RA- memory CD4+ T cells from PBMCs. The CDR3 bases are TGTGCCAGCAGCTTGCAGAAGCGGGGGGGCCAAGAGACCCAGTACTTC. Amino acid sequence: CASSLQKRGGQETQYF. Drawing the rest from reference TRBV5-4 and TRBJ2-5, the complete variable domain is ETGVTQSPTHLIKTRGQQVTLRCSSQSGHNTVSWYQQALGQGPQFIFQYYREEENGRGNFPPRFSGLQFPNYSSELNVNALELDDSALYLCASSLQKRGGQETQYFGPGTRLLVL.